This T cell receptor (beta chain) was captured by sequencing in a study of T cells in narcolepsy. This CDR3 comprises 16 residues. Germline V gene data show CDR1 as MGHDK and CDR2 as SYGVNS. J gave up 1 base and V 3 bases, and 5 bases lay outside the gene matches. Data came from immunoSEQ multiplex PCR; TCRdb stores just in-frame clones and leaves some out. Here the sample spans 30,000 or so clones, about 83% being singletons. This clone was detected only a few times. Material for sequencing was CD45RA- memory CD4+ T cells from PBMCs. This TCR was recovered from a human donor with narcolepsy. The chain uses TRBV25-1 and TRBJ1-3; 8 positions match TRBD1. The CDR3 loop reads CASSDRGRSSGNTIYF. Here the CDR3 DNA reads TGTGCCAGCAGTGACAGGGGGCGATCGTCTGGAAACACCATATATTTT.